The T cell receptor (beta chain) under discussion was sequenced for a study of T cells after yellow fever vaccination. Ten or more counts support this clonotype. As TCR cDNA was made by 5'RACE template switching, a universal primer site and UMIs were added. TCRdb recomputed calls from the 5' RACE reads with MiXCR, one row per CDR3 protein. The table includes 50,000 to 65,000 distinct CDR3 sequences, about 6.6% detected once. General study points: Subsequent booster samples again held most clones from primary vaccination (just under 98% CD4, approximately 86% CD8). Researchers noted that a small share of clonotypes showed up in both CD4 and CD8 compartments. The presence of abundant clonotypes contaminating from the bulk population was possible in FACS-sorted repertoires.

Germline V gives CDR1 SQVTM, CDR2 ANQGSEA. V was pared by 4 bases and J by 0 bases, with 6 bases between. There are 13 residues in the CDR3. This TCR derives from a man younger than 35 who received the YFV17D yellow fever vaccine. This chain connects TRBV29-1 to TRBJ2-2; D is unclear. The sample in question was CD8+ T cells not binding an NS4B(214-222) dextramer, sorted from PBMCs, obtained 45 days after the first yellow fever vaccination. CDR3 in amino acids: CSVVAPNTGELFF. In DNA form, the CDR3 reads TGCAGCGTTGTAGCCCCGAACACCGGGGAGCTGTTTTTT.